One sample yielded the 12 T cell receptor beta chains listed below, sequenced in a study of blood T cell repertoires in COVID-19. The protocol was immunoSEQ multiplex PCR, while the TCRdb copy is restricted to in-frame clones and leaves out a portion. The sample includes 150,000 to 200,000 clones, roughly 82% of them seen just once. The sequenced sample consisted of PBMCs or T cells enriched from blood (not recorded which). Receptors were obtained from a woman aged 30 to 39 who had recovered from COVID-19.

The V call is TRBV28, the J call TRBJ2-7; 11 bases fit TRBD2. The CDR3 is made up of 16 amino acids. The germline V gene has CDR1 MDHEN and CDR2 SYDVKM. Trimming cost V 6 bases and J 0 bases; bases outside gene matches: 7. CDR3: CASSPPGTSGSYEQYF. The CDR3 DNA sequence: TGTGCCAGCAGCCCTCCCGGGACTAGCGGCTCCTACGAGCAGTACTTC.

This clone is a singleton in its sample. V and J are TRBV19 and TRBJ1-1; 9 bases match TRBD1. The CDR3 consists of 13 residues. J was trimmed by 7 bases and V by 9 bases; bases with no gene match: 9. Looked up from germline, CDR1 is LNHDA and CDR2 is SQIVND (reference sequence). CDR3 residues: CASRDRDHHEAFF. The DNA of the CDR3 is TGTGCCAGCCGGGACAGGGATCATCATGAAGCTTTCTTT.

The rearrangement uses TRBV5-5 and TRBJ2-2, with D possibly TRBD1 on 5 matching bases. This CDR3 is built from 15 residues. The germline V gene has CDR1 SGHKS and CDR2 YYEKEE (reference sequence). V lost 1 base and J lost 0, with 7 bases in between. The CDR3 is CASSLTQANTGELFF. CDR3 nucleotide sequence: TGTGCCAGCAGCTTGACACAGGCGAACACCGGGGAGCTGTTTTTT.

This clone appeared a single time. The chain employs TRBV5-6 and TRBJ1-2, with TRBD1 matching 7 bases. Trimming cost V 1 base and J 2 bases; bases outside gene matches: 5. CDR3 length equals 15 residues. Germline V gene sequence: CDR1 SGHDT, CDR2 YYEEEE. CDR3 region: CASSLLAGGNYGYTF. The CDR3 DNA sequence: TGTGCCAGCAGCTTGCTAGCAGGGGGGAACTATGGCTACACCTTC.

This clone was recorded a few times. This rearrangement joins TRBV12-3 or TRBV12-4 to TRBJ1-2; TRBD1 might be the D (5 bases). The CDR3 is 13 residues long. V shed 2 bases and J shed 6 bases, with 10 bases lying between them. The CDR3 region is CASSLSGGNGYTF. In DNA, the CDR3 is TGTGCCAGCAGTTTATCGGGGGGGAATGGCTACACCTTC.

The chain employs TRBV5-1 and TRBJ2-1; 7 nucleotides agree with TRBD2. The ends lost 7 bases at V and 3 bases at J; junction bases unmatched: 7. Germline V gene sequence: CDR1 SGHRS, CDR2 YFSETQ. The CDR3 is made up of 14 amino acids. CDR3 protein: CASGPSGNYNEQFF. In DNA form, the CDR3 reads TGCGCCAGCGGACCAAGCGGGAACTACAATGAGCAGTTCTTC.

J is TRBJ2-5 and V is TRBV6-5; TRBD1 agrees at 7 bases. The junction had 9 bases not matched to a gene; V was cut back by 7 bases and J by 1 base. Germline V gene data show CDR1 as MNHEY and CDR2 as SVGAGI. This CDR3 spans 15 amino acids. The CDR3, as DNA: TGTGCCAGCACTTCGGACAGGAGATTCCAAGAGACCCAGTACTTC. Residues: CASTSDRRFQETQYF.

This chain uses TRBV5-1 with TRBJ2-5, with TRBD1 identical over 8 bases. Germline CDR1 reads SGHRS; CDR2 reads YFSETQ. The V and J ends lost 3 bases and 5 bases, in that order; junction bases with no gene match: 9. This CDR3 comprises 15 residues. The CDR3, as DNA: TGCGCCAGCAGCTGGGGGGACAGGAGTGCGGAGACCCAGTACTTC. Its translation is CASSWGDRSAETQYF.

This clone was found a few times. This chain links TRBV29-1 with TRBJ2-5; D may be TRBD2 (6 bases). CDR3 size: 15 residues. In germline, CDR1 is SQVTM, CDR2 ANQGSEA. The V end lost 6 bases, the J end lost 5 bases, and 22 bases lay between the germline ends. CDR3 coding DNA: TGCAGCGTGACCCCCATCGGAGGGAGTGGCGAGACCCAGTACTTC. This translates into CSVTPIGGSGETQYF. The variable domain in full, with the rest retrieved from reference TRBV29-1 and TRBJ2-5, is SAVISQKPSRDICQRGTSLTIQCQVDSQVTMMFWYRQQPGQSLTLIATANQGSEATYESGFVIDKFPISRPNLTFSTLTVSNMSPEDSSIYLCSVTPIGGSGETQYFGPGTRLLVL.

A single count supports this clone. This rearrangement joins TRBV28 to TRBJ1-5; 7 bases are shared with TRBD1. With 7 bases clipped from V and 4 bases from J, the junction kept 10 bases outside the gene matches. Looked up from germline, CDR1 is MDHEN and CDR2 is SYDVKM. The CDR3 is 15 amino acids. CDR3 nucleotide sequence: TGTGCCAGCATTAAAATAGGACAGGTAAATCAGCCCCAGCATTTT. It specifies CASIKIGQVNQPQHF.

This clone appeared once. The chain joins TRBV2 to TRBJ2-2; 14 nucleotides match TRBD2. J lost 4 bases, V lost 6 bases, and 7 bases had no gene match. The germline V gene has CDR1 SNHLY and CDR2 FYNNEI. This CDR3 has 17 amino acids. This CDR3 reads CASSPTSGRAGTGELFF. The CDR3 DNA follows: TGTGCCAGCAGCCCGACTAGCGGGAGGGCCGGCACCGGGGAGCTGTTTTTT. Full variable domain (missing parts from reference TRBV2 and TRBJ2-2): EPEVTQTPSHQVTQMGQEVILRCVPISNHLYFYWYRQILGQKVEFLVSFYNNEISEKSEIFDDQFSVERPDGSNFTLKIRSTKLEDSAMYFCASSPTSGRAGTGELFFGEGSRLTVL.

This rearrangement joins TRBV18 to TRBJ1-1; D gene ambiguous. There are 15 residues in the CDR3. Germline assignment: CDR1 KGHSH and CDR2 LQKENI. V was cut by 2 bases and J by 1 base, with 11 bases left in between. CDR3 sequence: CASSPARETNTEAFF. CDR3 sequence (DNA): TGTGCCAGCTCACCAGCGAGGGAGACGAACACTGAAGCTTTCTTT. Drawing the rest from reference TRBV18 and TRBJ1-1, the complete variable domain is NAGVMQNPRHLVRRRGQEARLRCSPMKGHSHVYWYRQLPEEGLKFMVYLQKENIIDESGMPKERFSAEFPKEGPSILRIQQVVRGDSAAYFCASSPARETNTEAFFGQGTRLTVV.